This T cell receptor (beta chain) was recovered during a study of shared clonotypes between healthy human individuals. Naive CD8 cells, CD45RO-negative and positively selected for CCR7, excluded terminally differentiated effector memory CD45RA+ cells. The study ran the assay at deep level. Sequencing was performed with immunoSEQ multiplex PCR; in TCRdb, only in-frame clones are kept and a portion is missing. This table holds roughly 570,000 clones, roughly 98% found once. Per the germline V gene, CDR1 is SGHAT and CDR2 is FQNNGV. This CDR3 spans 15 amino acids. V was shortened by 1 base and J by 10 bases, with 19 bases between the two germline ends.

The clonotype originates from a man aged 25 to 40 in good health. The rearrangement links TRBV11-2 to TRBJ2-5, with D uncertain. Sample: naive CD8+ T cells sorted from blood. The CDR3 protein is CASSLGRTGQSDQYF. CDR3 sequence (DNA): TGTGCCAGCAGCTTAGGCAGGACGGGTCAATCGGACCAGTACTTC.